This is a list of T cell receptor beta chains from one sample in a study of OX40 agonist ivuxolimab in advanced cancers. Profiled with immunoSEQ multiplex PCR; TCRdb holds only in-frame clones, not every one. The sample lists around 60,000 clones; 80% to 90% were seen once. Here the sequenced sample was CD4+ or CD8+ T cells sorted from blood, taken in a trial of the OX40 agonist ivuxolimab. All receptors derive from an adult with an advanced solid tumor such as melanoma, head and neck, liver or kidney cancer. The CDR3 runs from the conserved cysteine through the conserved F or W.

CDR3aa	v_gene
CASSLDGGRTEAFF	TRBV7-9
CASSIPGRRDRGLMNTEAFF	TRBV19
CASSVLGLPDEKLFF	TRBV9
CASSMERRNTEAFF	TRBV19
CASSETRRSTDTQYF	TRBV6-1
CASSYPGLAGDTRTDTQYF	TRBV2
CASSYFSNQPQHF	TRBV6-6
CASTSPGVNYEQYF	TRBV7-2
CASRDFGQPQHF	TRBV6-1
CASSLSQAGRETQYF	TRBV11-2
CASSLLQGIGYGYTF	TRBV18
CASSPWSGGPNEQFF	TRBV7-2
CASSGVRTYNEQFF	TRBV19
CASSPTGGSETQYF	TRBV18
CASSIRTDYNEQFF	TRBV18
CASSLGTGDTGELFF	TRBV19
CASRGGRSNNYEQYF	TRBV27
CASSPRLDGSQETQYF	TRBV28
CASSSQETQYF	TRBV5-1
CASSVTMGQTLYGYTF	TRBV6-1
CAGGLGTDTQYF	TRBV6-1
CASSLGGSHNEQFF	TRBV7-8
CSVERGPSGELFF	TRBV29-1
CSARGGVEQFF	TRBV20-1
CASSSSSGIQETQYF	TRBV5-4
CAISERLEGGKEPQHF	TRBV10-3